This TCR beta chain was recovered during a study of technical replicates of blood from several donors. Produced via immunoSEQ multiplex PCR; TCRdb's table is partial and in-frame only. The table lists around 70,000 clones, more than 85% of them singletons. Germline V gene sequence: CDR1 LNHDA, CDR2 SQIVND (reference sequence). Losses at the gene ends were 1 base for V and 7 bases for J; bases not matched to a gene: 12. The CDR3 has 17 amino acids. Material for sequencing was T cells isolated from PBMCs. This clonotype was sampled from a human donor in good health. The chain employs TRBV19 and TRBJ1-5, with 8 bases lining up with TRBD1. CDR3 coding DNA: TGTGCCAGTAGTATAGTTGGGGGCAGGGGGCCAAGACAGCCCCAGCATTTT. This gives the protein CASSIVGGRGPRQPQHF.